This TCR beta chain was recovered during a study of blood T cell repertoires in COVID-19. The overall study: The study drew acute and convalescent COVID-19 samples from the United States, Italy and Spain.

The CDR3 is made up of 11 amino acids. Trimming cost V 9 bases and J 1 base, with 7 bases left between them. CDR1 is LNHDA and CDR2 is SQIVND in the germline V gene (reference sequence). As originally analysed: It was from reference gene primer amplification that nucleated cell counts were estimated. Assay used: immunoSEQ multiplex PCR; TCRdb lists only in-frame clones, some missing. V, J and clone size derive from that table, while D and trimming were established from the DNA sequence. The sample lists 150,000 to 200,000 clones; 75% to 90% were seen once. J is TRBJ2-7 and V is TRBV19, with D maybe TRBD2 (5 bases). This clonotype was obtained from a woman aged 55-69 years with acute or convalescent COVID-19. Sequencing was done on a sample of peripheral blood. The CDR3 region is CASGDSYEQYF. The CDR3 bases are TGTGCCAGCGGGGATTCCTACGAGCAGTACTTC. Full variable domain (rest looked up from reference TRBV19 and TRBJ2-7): DGGITQSPKYLFRKEGQNVTLSCEQNLNHDAMYWYRQDPGQGLRLIYYSQIVNDFQKGDIAEGYSVSREKKESFPLTVTSAQKNPTAFYLCASGDSYEQYFGPGTRLTVT.